The 15 T cell receptor beta chains given below trace back to one sample, sequenced in a study of T cell responses to AZD1222 COVID-19 vaccine. Assay: immunoSEQ multiplex PCR; the TCRdb copy retains only in-frame clones and omits some. The table shows roughly 130,000 clones, with about 91% occurring only once. The sample in question was peripheral blood, obtained on day 0 of AZD1222 vaccination. The receptors originated from an adult in good health.

The V call is TRBV29-1, the J call TRBJ1-1; D not resolved. The CDR3 covers 12 residues. Trimming shortened V by 4 bases and J by 10 bases, and 16 bases separated the two germline ends. Germline V lookup: CDR1 SQVTM, CDR2 ANQGSEA. The CDR3 loop is CSVGQEGGIAFF. CDR3 bases: TGCAGCGTTGGTCAGGAGGGCGGGATAGCTTTCTTT.

This clone was picked up one time. The V and J genes are TRBV5-6 and TRBJ1-1; TRBD1 matches at 7 bases. Germline CDR1 is SGHDT and CDR2 is YYEEEE. CDR3 length equals 14 residues. J lost 11 bases, V lost 2 bases, and 12 bases had no gene match. The CDR3 sequence: CASSFFGGTAMAFF. The CDR3 region has the DNA TGTGCCAGCAGCTTTTTCGGGGGGACAGCGATGGCTTTCTTT.

The V and J genes are TRBV5-8 and TRBJ1-2; no clear D gene. This CDR3 contains 12 residues. Trimming pared 2 bases from V and 8 bases from J, leaving 10 bases between. CDR1 SGHTS and CDR2 YDEGEE come from the germline V gene. The CDR3 sequence is CASSFSVVGYTF. The CDR3 DNA follows: TGTGCCAGCAGCTTCTCGGTAGTGGGCTACACCTTC.

The chain is built from TRBV5-1 and TRBJ1-1; possibly TRBD1 for D (5 bases). Trimming removed 3 bases at V and 6 bases at J, with 15 bases between. The CDR3 runs 14 residues. CDR1 is SGHRS, CDR2 YFSETQ, per germline. The CDR3 loop reads CASSSGDVSPEAFF. CDR3 in DNA: TGCGCCAGCAGCTCCGGGGACGTAAGTCCTGAAGCTTTCTTT.

This clone was picked up a small number of times. Here the CDR3 DNA reads TGTGCCAGCAGCCACAGGACAGGGGCTAACTATGGCTACACCTTC. Residues: CASSHRTGANYGYTF. V and J are TRBV3-1 (or the pseudogene TRBV3-2) and TRBJ1-2; 9 positions agree with TRBD1. V lost 3 bases and J lost 0; bases outside the gene matches: 2. The CDR3 totals 15 residues. Germline V gene data show CDR1 as LGHDT and CDR2 as YNNKEL (reference sequence).

The chain carries TRBV28 and TRBJ1-5, with TRBD1 matching over 7 bases. CDR1 is MDHEN and CDR2 is SYDVKM in the germline V gene. The V gene end was trimmed by 5 bases and the J gene end by 2 bases; junction bases not matched to a gene: 6. The CDR3 spans 15 residues. The CDR3 DNA reads TGTGCCAGCAGTCACAGGGGTTCGGGCAATCAGCCCCAGCATTTT. Residues: CASSHRGSGNQPQHF. Using reference TRBV28 and TRBJ1-5 for the parts outside the CDR3, the full variable domain is DVKVTQSSRYLVKRTGEKVFLECVQDMDHENMFWYRQDPGLGLRLIYFSYDVKMKEKGDIPEGYSVSREKKERFSLILESASTNQTSMYLCASSHRGSGNQPQHFGDGTRLSIL.

The chain uses TRBV7-3 and TRBJ2-7; a possible D gene is TRBD2 (5 bases). V was pared by 6 bases and J by 0 bases, with 18 bases between. The CDR3 loop spans 16 amino acids. CDR1 is SGHTA, CDR2 FQGTGA, per germline. Here the CDR3 reads CASRFMEAGSSYEQYF. CDR3 DNA: TGTGCCAGCAGATTCATGGAGGCGGGTAGCTCCTACGAGCAGTACTTC.

The rearrangement uses TRBV2 and TRBJ2-1; the D is unclear. V was cut by 3 bases and J by 5 bases, with 14 bases left in between. The CDR3 loop spans 15 amino acids. CDR1 and CDR2 (germline): SNHLY, FYNNEI. The CDR3 nucleotides are TGTGCCAGCAGTGAGATCTCCGGCACCCACAATGAGCAGTTCTTC. Its translation is CASSEISGTHNEQFF.

This chain links TRBV19 with TRBJ2-1; 12 positions agree with TRBD2. The CDR3 length is 16 residues. CDR1 and CDR2 (germline): LNHDA, SQIVND (reference sequence). V shed 10 bases, J shed 7 bases, and the junction held 14 bases outside the gene matches. This chain's CDR3 is CATAGAWTSGMNEQFF. The DNA for the CDR3 is TGTGCCACCGCGGGGGCCTGGACTAGCGGGATGAATGAGCAGTTCTTC.

The gene calls are TRBV5-8 and TRBJ2-1, with 7 bases lining up with TRBD2. This CDR3 contains 18 residues. With V trimmed by 4 bases and J by 0 bases, 13 bases remained unmatched. Germline V lookup: CDR1 SGHTS, CDR2 YDEGEE. The CDR3 nucleotides read TGTGCCAGCAGCCGGCTAGGACTGCGGGGGAGCTCCTACAATGAGCAGTTCTTC. Its translation is CASSRLGLRGSSYNEQFF.

This clone was observed a single time. This chain's CDR3 is CASSFSGPQHF. The CDR3 nucleotides are TGTGCCAGCAGTTTTTCAGGACCCCAGCATTTT. This sequence joins TRBV12-3 or TRBV12-4 and TRBJ1-5; D gene uncertain. Trimming stripped 3 bases from V and 10 bases from J, with 7 bases between. The CDR3 has 11 residues.

The CDR3 sequence: CASSAQVEPNNSPLHF. The CDR3 coding sequence is TGTGCCAGCAGCGCGCAGGTAGAGCCCAATAATTCACCCCTCCACTTT. The chain has TRBV9 and TRBJ1-6; D remains ambiguous. Trimming took 3 bases from V and 5 from J, leaving 15 bases between them. This CDR3 is 16 amino acids long. CDR1 is SGDLS and CDR2 is YYNGEE in the germline V gene.

This clone was detected only a few times. This sequence joins TRBV28 and TRBJ2-2, with TRBD1 identical over 7 bases. The CDR3 extends over 13 amino acids. V gave up 3 bases and J gave up 6 bases; unmatched junction bases: 1. Germline CDR1 reads MDHEN; CDR2 reads SYDVKM. As DNA, the CDR3 is TGTGCCAGCAGTTTCCAGGGGGCCGGGGAGCTGTTTTTT. Translation gives CASSFQGAGELFF.

V usage is TRBV29-1 and J usage is TRBJ1-1; a weak D match, TRBD1 (6 bases). The CDR3 is 11 amino acids. V lost 4 bases to trimming and J lost 7 bases, with 10 bases between them. CDR1 is SQVTM, CDR2 ANQGSEA, per germline. The CDR3 nucleotides read TGCAGCGTTGGGGACACCGATGAAGCTTTCTTT. Translating gives CSVGDTDEAFF.

This clone has a single count. This rearrangement joins TRBV9 to TRBJ1-4, with D tentatively TRBD1 (5 bases). The CDR3 consists of 17 residues. With 1 base removed from V and 7 bases from J, the gap between germline ends came to 20 bases. Germline-derived CDR1 and CDR2 are SGDLS and YYNGEE. The CDR3 nucleotides are TGTGCCAGCAGCGTATCAGCGAGGGGCGCCAGGGCTGAAAAACTGTTTTTT. Protein sequence: CASSVSARGARAEKLFF.